Listed below are T cell receptor beta chains from one sample, sequenced in a study of somatic mutations in cytotoxic T cells in rheumatoid arthritis. TCRdb's table, derived via immunoSEQ multiplex PCR, lists solely in-frame clones and lacks some. The sample consists of under 20,000 clones, approximately 87% of them appearing once. The specimen sequenced was CD8+ T cells sorted from blood. Every receptor here comes from a middle-aged man in good health. The CDR3 runs from the conserved cysteine through the conserved F or W. The order of the fields is D gene, clone size, CDR3 length, J gene, V gene, CDR3 protein, CDR3 DNA. The D gene is left open where the match is weak. Clone size is given for some rows only: seen once, a few or many times, or a class if the clone is expanded.

-,-,13,TRBJ2-3,TRBV5-1,CASSSPSTDTQYF,TGCGCCAGCAGCAGTCCTAGCACAGATACGCAGTATTTT
-,-,15,TRBJ2-1,TRBV29-1,CSVEPSGWGESEQFF,TGCAGCGTTGAACCCTCGGGCTGGGGGGAGAGTGAGCAGTTCTTC
-,-,15,TRBJ1-4,TRBV27,CASSQGPYVNEKLFF,TGTGCCAGCAGTCAAGGGCCCTATGTTAATGAAAAACTGTTTTTT
-,-,16,TRBJ2-3,TRBV7-9,CASSSLSGTSTDTQYF,TGTGCCAGCAGCTCCCTTAGCGGTACTAGCACAGATACGCAGTATTTT
TRBD2,-,15,TRBJ2-7,TRBV27,CASSPSRGGRYEQYF,TGTGCCAGCAGCCCCTCCCGGGGGGGAAGGTACGAGCAGTACTTC
TRBD2,-,18,TRBJ2-1,TRBV11-2,CASSRRRGGLAPYNEQFF,TGTGCCAGCAGTCGTCGCAGGGGGGGACTAGCGCCCTACAATGAGCAGTTCTTC
-,-,12,TRBJ2-7,TRBV15,CATGSSGYEQYF,TGTGCCACCGGGTCCTCCGGGTACGAGCAGTACTTC
-,-,14,TRBJ2-1,TRBV21-1,CASSKECLGYEQFF,TGTGCCAGCAGCAAAGAATGTCTAGGTTATGAGCAGTTCTTC
TRBD1,-,15,TRBJ2-7,TRBV6-1,CASSSWTGGMVEQYF,TGTGCCAGCAGTTCCTGGACAGGGGGCATGGTCGAGCAGTACTTC
-,-,15,TRBJ2-7,TRBV11-2,CASSLESARVYEQYF,TGTGCCAGCAGCTTAGAATCGGCAAGGGTCTACGAGCAGTACTTC
TRBD2,-,16,TRBJ2-5,TRBV19,CASSTGTSGYQETQYF,TGTGCCAGTAGTACTGGGACTAGCGGTTACCAAGAGACCCAGTACTTC
-,-,16,TRBJ2-3,TRBV4-1,CASSQDRNRGTDTQYF,TGCGCCAGCAGCCAAGATAGGAACAGGGGCACAGATACGCAGTATTTT
-,-,11,TRBJ2-7,TRBV6-1,CASSKAYEQYF,TGTGCCAGCAGTAAAGCCTACGAGCAGTACTTC
-,few,11,TRBJ1-1,TRBV7-9,CASSPIWEAFF,TGTGCCAGCAGCCCCATTTGGGAAGCTTTCTTT
-,once,19,TRBJ1-1,TRBV21-1,CASSKYARRRGWSNTEAFF,TGTGCCAGCAGCAAATATGCTCGTCGGAGGGGTTGGTCGAACACTGAAGCTTTCTTT
-,-,14,TRBJ2-1,TRBV29-1,CSVGLDPPYNEQFF,TGCAGCGTTGGACTGGATCCCCCCTACAATGAGCAGTTCTTC
-,once,14,TRBJ2-7,TRBV9,CASSAGTRVSEQYF,TGTGCCAGCAGCGCGGGGACAAGGGTATCCGAGCAGTACTTC
TRBD1,-,13,TRBJ1-2,TRBV6-6,CASTDRANYGYTF,TGTGCCAGCACCGACAGGGCTAACTATGGCTACACCTTC
-,-,14,TRBJ2-7,TRBV27,CASSPGTGVYEQYF,TGTGCCAGCAGTCCCGGGACCGGGGTCTACGAGCAGTACTTC
TRBD1,-,16,TRBJ2-2,TRBV5-4,CASSPWTGGNTGELFF,TGTGCCAGCAGCCCTTGGACAGGAGGGAACACCGGGGAGCTGTTTTTT
TRBD1,-,16,TRBJ2-1,TRBV4-1,CASSQVDRGGHNEQFF,TGCGCCAGCAGCCAAGTTGACAGGGGGGGACACAATGAGCAGTTCTTC
-,-,15,TRBJ1-5,TRBV7-9,CASSLAGSTNQPQHF,TGTGCCAGCAGCTTAGCGGGCAGCACGAATCAGCCCCAGCATTTT
-,-,16,TRBJ2-2,TRBV7-9,CASSLKVGIWTGELFF,TGTGCCAGCAGCTTAAAGGTGGGGATTTGGACCGGGGAGCTGTTTTTT
-,few,13,TRBJ2-7,TRBV10-1,CASSGPGNHEQYF,TGCGCCAGCAGTGGGCCAGGGAACCACGAGCAGTACTTC
TRBD2,-,17,TRBJ2-3,TRBV27,CASSYGPSGRAADTQYF,TGTGCCAGCAGTTACGGGCCTAGCGGGAGGGCCGCAGATACGCAGTATTTT
-,-,13,TRBJ2-7,TRBV19,CASSIGGGYEQYF,TGTGCCAGTAGTATAGGAGGGGGGTACGAGCAGTACTTC
-,-,14,TRBJ2-2,TRBV19,CASSIGWGTGELFF,TGTGCCAGTAGTATAGGGTGGGGCACCGGGGAGCTGTTTTTT
TRBD2,-,15,TRBJ2-1,TRBV19,CASSIGTSFWDEQFF,TGTGCCAGTAGTATCGGGACTAGCTTCTGGGATGAGCAGTTCTTC
-,-,14,TRBJ2-3,TRBV19,CASAKRVRQDTQYF,TGTGCCAGTGCCAAGCGGGTGCGTCAGGATACGCAGTATTTT
TRBD2,-,14,TRBJ2-5,TRBV28,CASSSVRGGETQYF,TGTGCCAGCAGTTCGGTCCGGGGGGGGGAGACCCAGTACTTC
-,-,13,TRBJ1-4,TRBV28,CASSPLGGEKLFF,TGTGCCAGCAGTCCCCTAGGGGGGGAAAAACTGTTTTTT
TRBD1,-,14,TRBJ2-7,TRBV7-9,CASSFRDRGYEQYF,TGTGCCAGCAGCTTCCGGGACAGGGGCTACGAGCAGTACTTC
-,-,15,TRBJ2-7,TRBV27,CASSLSPAGAYEQYF,TGTGCCAGCAGTTTGAGCCCGGCGGGTGCCTACGAGCAGTACTTC
-,-,14,TRBJ2-1,TRBV13,CASTPSGSYNEQFF,TGTGCCAGCACCCCTTCGGGATCCTACAATGAGCAGTTCTTC
-,-,15,TRBJ1-5,TRBV11-2,CASSKRGEGNQPQHF,TGTGCCAGCAGCAAGAGGGGAGAGGGCAATCAGCCCCAGCATTTT
TRBD1,few,15,TRBJ2-1,TRBV7-9,CASSSEQGASDEQFF,TGTGCCAGCAGCTCCGAACAGGGGGCCTCGGATGAGCAGTTCTTC
-,medium-sized,12,TRBJ2-2,TRBV27,CASSLYSGELFF,TGTGCCAGCAGCCTTTATTCCGGGGAGCTGTTTTTT
-,-,18,TRBJ1-5,TRBV28,CASSSTDAGHRSNQPQHF,TGTGCCAGCAGTTCGACGGATGCGGGGCATCGGAGCAATCAGCCCCAGCATTTT
-,-,16,TRBJ2-2,TRBV7-7,CASSLGDFAQAGELFF,TGTGCCAGCAGCTTAGGGGACTTCGCCCAAGCCGGGGAGCTGTTTTTT
-,few,15,TRBJ1-1,TRBV4-1,CASSRDEVRNTEAFF,TGCGCCAGCAGCCGAGACGAGGTCAGGAACACTGAAGCTTTCTTT
TRBD2,-,14,TRBJ2-7,TRBV28,CASSPLAGVLEQYF,TGTGCCAGCAGTCCCCTAGCGGGAGTGCTCGAGCAGTACTTC
TRBD2,-,13,TRBJ2-3,TRBV19,CASTTGGADTQYF,TGTGCCAGTACAACGGGGGGTGCAGATACGCAGTATTTT
-,few,13,TRBJ2-1,TRBV29-1,CSVADFSTNEQFF,TGCAGCGTTGCGGACTTCTCTACAAATGAGCAGTTCTTC
-,-,11,TRBJ1-3,TRBV2,CASTGGGTIYF,TGTGCCAGCACGGGGGGGGGAACCATATATTTT
-,-,15,TRBJ2-7,TRBV7-9,CASSPPHAQAYEQYF,TGTGCCAGCAGCCCCCCCCACGCACAGGCCTACGAGCAGTACTTC
-,once,13,TRBJ2-1,TRBV6-4,CASSDDRYNEQFF,TGTGCCAGCAGTGACGATCGCTACAATGAGCAGTTCTTC
TRBD1,-,13,TRBJ1-1,TRBV2,CASRDRTNTEAFF,TGTGCCAGCAGGGACAGGACGAACACTGAAGCTTTCTTT
-,-,14,TRBJ2-7,TRBV7-2,CASSPWALVYEQYF,TGTGCCAGCAGCCCCTGGGCGTTGGTCTACGAGCAGTACTTC
TRBD1,-,15,TRBJ2-3,TRBV7-9,CASSLLGGMTDTQYF,TGTGCCAGCAGCTTACTAGGGGGCATGACAGATACGCAGTATTTT
TRBD1,-,15,TRBJ1-5,TRBV7-2,CASSRGTGANQPQHF,TGTGCCAGCAGCCGGGGGACAGGAGCCAATCAGCCCCAGCATTTT